The 15 T cell receptor beta chains below all came from one sample that was sequenced in a study of cytomegalovirus exposure and HLA in healthy donors. PCR was performed using 60 Vbeta and 13 Jbeta primers. Some clones are missing from TCRdb's copy, which holds only in-frame ones; the method was immunoSEQ multiplex PCR. The sample yields about 160,000 clones, 80% to 85% seen once. Material: PBMCs. These receptors were obtained from a male donor in good health and CMV-seropositive.

As concerns this clone: Other nucleotide sequences in the sample specify the same CDR3. The chain carries TRBV28 and TRBJ2-1; possible D gene TRBD2, 6 bases. CDR3 length equals 16 residues. Looked up from germline, CDR1 is MDHEN and CDR2 is SYDVKM. V lost 7 bases and J 2 bases, leaving 18 bases between the germline ends. The CDR3 region is CASTGGGKPTYNEQFF. The DNA for the CDR3 is TGTGCCAGCACTGGAGGAGGGAAGCCCACCTACAATGAGCAGTTCTTC.

The chain carries TRBV7-2 and TRBJ1-5, with unresolved D. Trimming left V 2 bases short and J 0 bases short, with 5 bases between. This CDR3 contains 14 residues. Germline lookup yields CDR1 SGHTA and CDR2 FQGNSA. CDR3 in amino acids: CASSLQYSNQPQHF. CDR3 coding DNA: TGTGCCAGCAGCTTACAGTATAGCAATCAGCCCCAGCATTTT.

Only a few counts were recorded for this clone. The genes are TRBV7-9 and TRBJ1-1, with TRBD1 matching 7 bases. J was trimmed by 3 bases and V by 5 bases; bases with no gene match: 3. The CDR3 sequence is 13 residues long. Germline CDR1 reads SEHNR; CDR2 reads FQNEAQ (reference sequence). CDR3 bases: TGTGCCAGCAGCCCGCAGGGGGACACTGAAGCTTTCTTT. Amino acids: CASSPQGDTEAFF.

This chain joins TRBV27 and TRBJ2-1; D ambiguous. This CDR3 spans 13 amino acids. The germline V and J ends were trimmed by 5 bases and 10 bases, with 15 bases remaining between them. The germline V gene encodes CDR1 MNHEY and CDR2 SMNVEV (reference sequence). The CDR3 is CASSPTTLSEQFF. The CDR3 bases are TGTGCCAGCAGTCCTACCACTTTATCGGAGCAGTTCTTC.

The chain combines TRBV9 with TRBJ2-2, with 12 nucleotides matching TRBD2. The germline V gene encodes CDR1 SGDLS and CDR2 YYNGEE. The CDR3 runs 17 residues. J gave up 2 bases and V 3 bases, and 5 bases lay outside the gene matches. The CDR3 here is CASSARLAGANTGELFF. In DNA form, the CDR3 reads TGTGCCAGCAGCGCCCGACTAGCGGGAGCCAACACCGGGGAGCTGTTTTTT.

The chain recombines TRBV5-1 with TRBJ1-1, with D tentatively TRBD1 (5 bases). Germline CDR1 reads SGHRS; CDR2 reads YFSETQ. Trimming removed 4 bases at V and 2 bases at J, with 12 bases between. The CDR3 length is 14 residues. The CDR3 is CASSVTVLNTEAFF. The CDR3 region has the DNA TGCGCCAGCAGCGTGACAGTTCTCAACACTGAAGCTTTCTTT.

This rearrangement joins TRBV19 to TRBJ1-5; no clear D. With 1 base removed from V and 7 bases from J, the gap between germline ends came to 5 bases. The CDR3 sequence is 12 residues long. Germline lookup yields CDR1 LNHDA and CDR2 SQIVND (reference sequence). CDR3 DNA: TGTGCCAGTAGTATAGCGAGGCAGCCCCAGCATTTT. It translates to CASSIARQPQHF.

CDR3: CASRADRGRSNQPQHF. As DNA, the CDR3 is TGTGCCAGTAGGGCTGACAGGGGGCGAAGCAATCAGCCCCAGCATTTT. The chain is built from TRBV19 and TRBJ1-5, with 10 bases matching TRBD1. In germline, CDR1 is LNHDA, CDR2 SQIVND (reference sequence). V gave up 6 bases and J gave up 1 base; unmatched junction bases: 6. The CDR3 extends over 16 amino acids.

As concerns this clone: The missing conserved phenylalanine or tryptophan at the end of this CDR3 makes a read error likely. This chain connects TRBV5-1 to TRBJ1-1; weak D call: TRBD1 (5 bases). CDR1 SGHRS and CDR2 YFSETQ come from the germline V gene. The CDR3 loop spans 15 amino acids. The ends were cut back, 0 bases at V and 0 bases at J, with 9 bases in the middle. In DNA form, the CDR3 reads TGCGCCAGCAGCTTGGGGGGGGTAGTGAACACTGAAGCTTTCCTT. Its protein is CASSLGGVVNTEAFL.

The rearrangement joins TRBV7-2 to TRBJ1-2; TRBD1 aligns across 7 bases. The V segment lost 5 bases and the J segment 6 bases; nucleotides outside the gene matches: 6. The CDR3 spans 13 residues. Looked up from germline, CDR1 is SGHTA and CDR2 is FQGNSA. The CDR3 spells CASSRDRDNGYTF. The CDR3 region has the DNA TGTGCCAGCAGCCGGGACAGAGACAATGGCTACACCTTC. The whole variable domain, remainder taken from reference TRBV7-2 and TRBJ1-2, is GAGVSQSPSNKVTEKGKDVELRCDPISGHTALYWYRQSLGQGLEFLIYFQGNSAPDKSGLPSDRFSAERTGGSVSTLTIQRTQQEDSAVYLCASSRDRDNGYTFGSGTRLTVV.

This clone was detected only a few times. The chain couples TRBV5-1 to TRBJ2-2; D gene ambiguous. CDR3 size: 15 residues. Germline CDR1 reads SGHRS; CDR2 reads YFSETQ. V was pared by 6 bases and J by 0 bases, with 12 bases between. DNA of the CDR3: TGCGCCAGCACTAGATGGCGAGCGAACACCGGGGAGCTGTTTTTT. It codes for CASTRWRANTGELFF.

The rearrangement joins TRBV5-6 to TRBJ2-1, with 7 bases lining up with TRBD1. This CDR3 has 12 residues. Germline CDR1 and CDR2: SGHDT and YYEEEE. With 1 base clipped from V and 15 bases from J, the junction kept 7 bases outside the gene matches. The CDR3 loop reads CASSLTGVVPFF. The CDR3 region has the DNA TGTGCCAGCAGCTTGACAGGGGTTGTGCCGTTCTTC.

The chain combines TRBV28 with TRBJ1-2; the match to TRBD1 covers 7 bases. Per the germline V gene, CDR1 is MDHEN and CDR2 is SYDVKM. The CDR3 has 16 residues. Trimming removed 2 bases from V and 0 bases from J; junction bases left unmatched: 6. The CDR3 spells CASSLTTGNPNYGYTF. DNA of the CDR3: TGTGCCAGCAGTTTAACGACAGGGAACCCTAACTATGGCTACACCTTC.

This clone was found a few times. This chain joins TRBV5-8 and TRBJ2-7; 10 bases match TRBD1. Germline loops: CDR1 SGHTS, CDR2 YDEGEE. This CDR3 has 17 residues. V lost 3 bases and J lost 4; bases outside the gene matches: 13. The CDR3 bases are TGTGCCAGCAGCTCGAGAACCAAAGACAGGGGGCGGTACGAGCAGTACTTC. This codes for CASSSRTKDRGRYEQYF.

This chain joins TRBV28 and TRBJ2-1, with TRBD2 matching over 13 bases. Germline V lookup: CDR1 MDHEN, CDR2 SYDVKM. CDR3 length equals 14 residues. J gave up 9 bases and V 5 bases, and 4 bases lay outside the gene matches. The CDR3, as DNA: TGTGCCAGCAGTAGGGGACTAGCGGGACGTGAGCAGTTCTTC. It is translated as CASSRGLAGREQFF.